Each of the 13 T cell receptor beta chains below was sequenced from the same sample in a study of T cell responses to AZD1222 COVID-19 vaccine. TCRdb's copy holds only in-frame clones and misses some; the assay was immunoSEQ multiplex PCR. This sample has about 68,000 clones, with about three quarters found just once. The sample in question was peripheral blood, obtained on day 0 of AZD1222 vaccination. The receptors were gathered from an adult in good health.

The CDR3 region has the DNA TGTGCCAGCTCACCTGGCAGTAACTATGGCTACACCTTC. It codes for CASSPGSNYGYTF. V gene TRBV18 combines with J gene TRBJ1-2; D call uncertain. The V end was cut by 3 bases, the J end by 1 base, with 6 bases between. The germline V gene has CDR1 KGHSH and CDR2 LQKENI. The CDR3 is 13 amino acids.

The genes are TRBV4-2 and TRBJ1-2, with D tentatively TRBD1 (6 bases). The V and J ends lost 3 bases and 3 bases respectively, with 14 bases between them. The CDR3 has 15 amino acids. Germline V gene sequence: CDR1 LGHNA, CDR2 YNFKEQ. The CDR3: CASSHPQGNDYGYTF. The CDR3 nucleotides are TGTGCCAGCAGCCATCCCCAGGGGAATGACTATGGCTACACCTTC.

This chain joins TRBV7-9 and TRBJ1-6; no definite D call. The CDR3 covers 14 residues. CDR1 SEHNR and CDR2 FQNEAQ come from the germline V gene (reference sequence). With 10 bases removed from V and 5 bases from J, the gap between germline ends came to 15 bases. CDR3 DNA: TGTGCCACTCCCTCCGACGTGAATAATTCACCCCTCCACTTT. Translation: CATPSDVNNSPLHF. Variable domain in full (rest from reference TRBV7-9 and TRBJ1-6): DTGVSQNPRHKITKRGQNVTFRCDPISEHNRLYWYRQTLGQGPEFLTYFQNEAQLEKSRLLSDRFSAERPKGSFSTLEIQRTEQGDSAMYLCATPSDVNNSPLHFGNGTRLTVT.

J is TRBJ1-4 and V is TRBV5-1; D is perhaps TRBD1 (6 bases). Germline-derived CDR1 and CDR2 are SGHRS and YFSETQ. The CDR3 spans 14 residues. Between the trimmed V and J ends, which lost 2 bases and 5 bases, there was a span of 10 bases. The CDR3 sequence is CASSLGQINEKLFF. As DNA, the CDR3 is TGCGCCAGCAGCTTAGGACAGATAAATGAAAAACTGTTTTTT.

The rearrangement uses TRBV13 and TRBJ2-7; 11 bases align to TRBD2. The CDR3 sequence is 16 residues long. CDR1 is PRHDT, CDR2 FYEKMQ, per germline (reference sequence). Unmatched junction bases numbered 10, after V lost 5 bases and J lost 4 bases. The CDR3 spells CASSARSGGAVYEQYF. For the CDR3, the DNA is TGTGCCAGCAGCGCCCGTAGCGGGGGGGCGGTTTACGAGCAGTACTTC.

A word on this clone: Within the sample, other DNA sequences also encode this same CDR3. V usage is TRBV7-9 and J usage is TRBJ2-3; 9 positions agree with TRBD2. V gave up 5 bases and J gave up 5 bases; unmatched junction bases: 11. The CDR3 contains 16 residues. Germline lookup yields CDR1 SEHNR and CDR2 FQNEAQ (reference sequence). The CDR3 DNA sequence: TGTGCCAGCAGCGATCGCGGGGGGGCCAACCTAGATACGCAGTATTTT. This gives the protein CASSDRGGANLDTQYF.

The CDR3 spells CASSSVHTGQFGPNQPQHF. CDR3 sequence (DNA): TGTGCCAGCAGTTCAGTTCACACCGGACAGTTTGGTCCCAATCAGCCCCAGCATTTT. The chain combines TRBV28 with TRBJ1-5, with D possibly being TRBD1 (6 bases). Trimming left V 4 bases short and J 3 bases short, with 25 bases between. This CDR3 comprises 19 residues. Looked up from germline, CDR1 is MDHEN and CDR2 is SYDVKM.

Only one count was recorded for this clone. This chain connects TRBV7-2 to TRBJ1-5; a possible D gene is TRBD1 (5 bases). Germline V CDR1 and CDR2: SGHTA, FQGNSA. With 5 bases removed from V and 3 bases from J, the gap between germline ends came to 14 bases. The CDR3 is made up of 15 amino acids. CDR3 in DNA: TGTGCCAGCAGCCCCCAGGGAGGGACCAATCAGCCCCAGCATTTT. As protein: CASSPQGGTNQPQHF.

This chain links TRBV11-2 with TRBJ1-2, with a possible D match to TRBD1 (5 bases). CDR3 length equals 16 residues. The V end lost 1 base, the J end lost 3 bases, and 15 bases lay between the germline ends. Germline V gives CDR1 SGHAT, CDR2 FQNNGV. The CDR3: CASSLAGFSGYYGYTF. The CDR3 DNA is TGTGCCAGCAGCTTAGCGGGCTTCTCAGGGTACTATGGCTACACCTTC.

The chain carries TRBV5-4 and TRBJ1-4; 11 nucleotides match TRBD1. The CDR3 runs 17 residues. CDR1 SGHNT and CDR2 YYREEE come from the germline V gene (reference sequence). The ends lost 4 bases at V and 3 bases at J; junction bases unmatched: 8. Written as DNA, the CDR3 is TGTGCCAGCAGCGTAGGACAGGGGGCCGGGTCTAATGAAAAACTGTTTTTT. Translating it yields CASSVGQGAGSNEKLFF.

The chain has TRBV18 and TRBJ1-5; no clear D gene. The CDR3 has 15 amino acids. The germline V and J ends were trimmed by 2 bases and 0 bases, with 8 bases remaining between them. Germline V gene sequence: CDR1 KGHSH, CDR2 LQKENI. This CDR3 is CASSPGYHSNQPQHF. The CDR3 nucleotides read TGTGCCAGCTCACCAGGCTACCATAGCAATCAGCCCCAGCATTTT. Looking up the rest from reference TRBV18 and TRBJ1-5 gives the full variable domain: NAGVMQNPRHLVRRRGQEARLRCSPMKGHSHVYWYRQLPEEGLKFMVYLQKENIIDESGMPKERFSAEFPKEGPSILRIQQVVRGDSAAYFCASSPGYHSNQPQHFGDGTRLSIL.

This chain joins TRBV5-5 and TRBJ1-6; TRBD1 aligns across 8 bases. The CDR3 length is 16 residues. Germline values: CDR1 SGHKS, CDR2 YYEKEE (reference sequence). J lost 10 bases, V lost 4 bases, and 13 bases had no gene match. The CDR3 sequence is CASSQDKQGVLSPLHF. The CDR3 region has the DNA TGTGCCAGCAGCCAAGATAAACAGGGGGTCCTATCACCCCTCCACTTT.

This chain links TRBV6-6 with TRBJ2-1, with 7 bases identical to TRBD2. The J segment lost 6 bases and the V segment lost 7 bases, leaving 3 bases of the junction unmatched. CDR1 and CDR2 (germline): MNHNY, SVGAGI (reference sequence). The CDR3 is 12 residues long. Here the CDR3 reads CASTTSPNEQFF. CDR3 DNA sequence: TGTGCCAGCACGACTAGCCCCAATGAGCAGTTCTTC.